The clone carrying this T cell receptor (beta chain) was seen only once. Its specificity is unknown. The CDR3 is made up of 15 amino acids. V lost 3 bases and J 0 bases, leaving 8 bases between the germline ends. Germline V CDR1 and CDR2: KGHSH, LQKENI. This sample is drawn from a study of T cell responses to AZD1222 COVID-19 vaccine. Study details: Pooling of second doses given at about 4 or about 12 weeks was done.

Data came from immunoSEQ multiplex PCR; TCRdb stores just in-frame clones and leaves some out. The repertoire has under 300,000 clones, more than 80% of them found once; the top ten carry 0.55%. Overall study results and limits: The sample set comprised mostly white British donors with more females, and clonal diversity was possibly underestimated. Among vaccine-associated CD4 TCRs, coverage spanned spike, with dominance at 160-218 and 743-854.

The source of this sequence is an adult in good health. The material was peripheral blood, obtained on day 0 of AZD1222 vaccination. J is TRBJ2-2 and V is TRBV18; D not certain. The CDR3: CASSPRQTNTGELFF. In DNA form, the CDR3 reads TGTGCCAGCTCACCTCGGCAGACGAACACCGGGGAGCTGTTTTTT.